There are many counts of the clone carrying this TCR beta chain. Its antigen remains unknown. TCRdb independently ran MiXCR on the reads; one entry per CDR3 protein. The data contain over 100,000 distinct CDR3 sequences, around 29% of them singletons. These data are taken from a study of T cell repertoires in cytomegalovirus infection. Study in general: HLA-C-restricted CMV epitopes, recently identified, and well-studied HLA-B-restricted ones were used by the study. Matching HLA type, along with CMV infection, was indicated by public TCR beta signatures.

The CDR3 loop spans 12 amino acids. V was trimmed by 6 bases and J by 7 bases, leaving 12 bases between them. Germline loops: CDR1 SGHTA, CDR2 FQGNSA. Whole-study findings and limits: Ex vivo, HLA-C-restricted CMV-specific TCR beta clonotypes prevailed over the rest of the response. The cumulative frequency of public TCR beta families identified carriers of CMV plus the relevant HLA.

The specimen comprised CD8+ T cells from cultured PBMCs, sampled from culture after CMV antigen stimulation. The chain links TRBV7-2 to TRBJ1-2; D is undetermined. This TCR was sampled from a human donor in good health (CMV status not recorded). Some clones in this sample may be carry-over from other donors' samples. CDR3 protein: CASSPRTTGYTF. In nucleotides, the CDR3 is TGTGCCAGCAGTCCTCGGACCACTGGCTACACCTTC.